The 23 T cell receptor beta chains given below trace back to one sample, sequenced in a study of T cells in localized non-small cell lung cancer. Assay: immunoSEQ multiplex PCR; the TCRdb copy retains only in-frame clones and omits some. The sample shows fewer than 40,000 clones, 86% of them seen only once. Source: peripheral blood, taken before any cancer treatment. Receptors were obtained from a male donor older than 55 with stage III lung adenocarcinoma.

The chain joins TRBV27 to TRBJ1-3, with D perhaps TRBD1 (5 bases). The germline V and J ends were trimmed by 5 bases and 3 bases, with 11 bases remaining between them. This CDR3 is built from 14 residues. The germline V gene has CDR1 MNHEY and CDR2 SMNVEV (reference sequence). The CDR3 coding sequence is TGTGCCAGCAGTCCCCAAGGGGTTGGAAACACCATATATTTT. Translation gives CASSPQGVGNTIYF.

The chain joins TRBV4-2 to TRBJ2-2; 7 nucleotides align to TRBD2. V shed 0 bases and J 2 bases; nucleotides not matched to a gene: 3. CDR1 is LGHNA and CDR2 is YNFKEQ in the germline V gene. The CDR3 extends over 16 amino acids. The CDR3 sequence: CASSQDGGRNTGELFF. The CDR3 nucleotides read TGTGCCAGCAGCCAAGATGGCGGGAGAAACACCGGGGAGCTGTTTTTT.

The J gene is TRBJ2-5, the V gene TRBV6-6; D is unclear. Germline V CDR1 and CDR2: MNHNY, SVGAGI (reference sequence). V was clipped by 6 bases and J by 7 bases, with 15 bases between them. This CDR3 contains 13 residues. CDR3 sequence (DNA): TGTGCCAGCAGGTCCGACGGGTACCGGACCCAGTACTTC. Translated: CASRSDGYRTQYF.

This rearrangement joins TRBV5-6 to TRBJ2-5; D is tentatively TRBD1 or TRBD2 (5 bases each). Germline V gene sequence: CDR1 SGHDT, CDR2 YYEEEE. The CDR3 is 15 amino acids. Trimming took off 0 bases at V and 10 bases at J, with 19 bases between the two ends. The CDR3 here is CASSLERTPSPGQYF. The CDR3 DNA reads TGTGCCAGCAGCTTGGAGCGGACACCCTCGCCCGGCCAGTACTTC.

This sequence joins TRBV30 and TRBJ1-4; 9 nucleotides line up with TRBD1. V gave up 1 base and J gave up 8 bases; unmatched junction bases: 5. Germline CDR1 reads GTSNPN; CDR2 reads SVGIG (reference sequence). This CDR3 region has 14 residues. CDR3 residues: CAWSGDRVQEKLFF. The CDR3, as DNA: TGTGCCTGGAGTGGGGACAGGGTACAGGAAAAACTGTTTTTT.

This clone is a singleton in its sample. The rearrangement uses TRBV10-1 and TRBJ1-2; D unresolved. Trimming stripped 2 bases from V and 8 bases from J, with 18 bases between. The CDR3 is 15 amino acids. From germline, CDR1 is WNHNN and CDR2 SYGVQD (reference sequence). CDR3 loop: CASSEADGRQGGYTF. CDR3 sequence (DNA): TGCGCCAGCAGTGAGGCAGACGGACGACAAGGGGGCTACACCTTC.

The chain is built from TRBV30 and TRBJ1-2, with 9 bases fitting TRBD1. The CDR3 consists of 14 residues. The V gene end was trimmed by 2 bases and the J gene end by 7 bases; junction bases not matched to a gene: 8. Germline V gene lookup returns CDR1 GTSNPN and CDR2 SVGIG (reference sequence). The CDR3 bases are TGTGCCTGGAGTCCGCCGGAGACAGGGGGTGGCTACACCTTC. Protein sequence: CAWSPPETGGGYTF.

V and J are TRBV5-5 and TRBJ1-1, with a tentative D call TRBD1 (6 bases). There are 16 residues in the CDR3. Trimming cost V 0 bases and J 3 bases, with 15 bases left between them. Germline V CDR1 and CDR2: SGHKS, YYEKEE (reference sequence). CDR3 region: CASSLDYSRGDTEAFF. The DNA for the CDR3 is TGTGCCAGCAGCTTGGACTATAGTAGGGGGGACACTGAAGCTTTCTTT.

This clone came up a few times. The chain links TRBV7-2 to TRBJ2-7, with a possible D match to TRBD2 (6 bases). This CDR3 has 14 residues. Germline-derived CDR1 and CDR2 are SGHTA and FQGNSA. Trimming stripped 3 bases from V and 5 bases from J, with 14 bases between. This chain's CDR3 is CASSFGGWDDEQYF. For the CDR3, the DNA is TGTGCCAGCAGCTTTGGGGGGTGGGATGACGAGCAGTACTTC.

The CDR3 DNA follows: TGTGCCAGCAGCTCCAACAGGGGGGATAATGGCTACACCTTC. This codes for CASSSNRGDNGYTF. The chain employs TRBV5-5 and TRBJ1-2, with TRBD1 matching 8 bases. V lost 3 bases, J lost 6 bases, and 7 bases stayed unmatched. Germline assignment: CDR1 SGHKS and CDR2 YYEKEE (reference sequence). The CDR3 is made up of 14 amino acids.

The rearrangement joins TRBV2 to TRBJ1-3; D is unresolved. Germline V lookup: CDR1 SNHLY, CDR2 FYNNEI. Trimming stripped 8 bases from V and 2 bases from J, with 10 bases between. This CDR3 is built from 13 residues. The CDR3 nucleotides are TGTGCCAGCTTGGGGAGTCCTGGAAACACCATATATTTT. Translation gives CASLGSPGNTIYF. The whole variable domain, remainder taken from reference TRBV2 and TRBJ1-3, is EPEVTQTPSHQVTQMGQEVILRCVPISNHLYFYWYRQILGQKVEFLVSFYNNEISEKSEIFDDQFSVERPDGSNFTLKIRSTKLEDSAMYFCASLGSPGNTIYFGEGSWLTVV.

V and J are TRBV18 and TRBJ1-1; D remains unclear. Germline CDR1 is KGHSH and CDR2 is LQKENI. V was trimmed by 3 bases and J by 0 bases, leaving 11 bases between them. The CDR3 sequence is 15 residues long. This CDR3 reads CASSPPGWVNTEAFF. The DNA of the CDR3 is TGTGCCAGCTCACCCCCGGGGTGGGTGAACACTGAAGCTTTCTTT.

CDR3 sequence: CASSSDTLNTEAFF. Written as DNA, the CDR3 is TGCGCCAGCAGTTCGGACACGTTGAACACTGAAGCTTTCTTT. J is TRBJ1-1 and V is TRBV5-1, with D maybe TRBD1 (5 bases). Deletions cut 5 bases from V and 0 bases from J, with 11 bases between. The length of the CDR3 is 14 residues. Germline V gene sequence: CDR1 SGHRS, CDR2 YFSETQ.

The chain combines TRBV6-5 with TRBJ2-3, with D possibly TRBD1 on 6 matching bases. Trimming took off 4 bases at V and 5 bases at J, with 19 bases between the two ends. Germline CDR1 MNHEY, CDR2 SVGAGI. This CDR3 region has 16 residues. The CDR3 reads CASSSTFNRVGDTQYF. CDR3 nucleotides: TGTGCCAGCAGTTCAACATTTAACAGGGTCGGAGATACGCAGTATTTT.

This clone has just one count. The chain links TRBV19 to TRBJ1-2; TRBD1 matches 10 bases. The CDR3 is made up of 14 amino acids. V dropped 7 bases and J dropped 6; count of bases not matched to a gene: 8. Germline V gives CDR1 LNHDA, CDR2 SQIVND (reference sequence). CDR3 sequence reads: CASNRDRGAHGYTF. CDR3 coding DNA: TGTGCCAGTAACCGGGACAGGGGCGCGCATGGCTACACCTTC.

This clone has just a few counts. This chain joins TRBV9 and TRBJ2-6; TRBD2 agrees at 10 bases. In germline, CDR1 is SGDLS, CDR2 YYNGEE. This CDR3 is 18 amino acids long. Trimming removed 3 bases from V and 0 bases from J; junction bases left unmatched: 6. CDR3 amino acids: CASSGERGGFSGANVLTF. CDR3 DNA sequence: TGTGCCAGCAGCGGAGAGCGGGGGGGGTTCTCTGGGGCCAACGTCCTGACTTTC.

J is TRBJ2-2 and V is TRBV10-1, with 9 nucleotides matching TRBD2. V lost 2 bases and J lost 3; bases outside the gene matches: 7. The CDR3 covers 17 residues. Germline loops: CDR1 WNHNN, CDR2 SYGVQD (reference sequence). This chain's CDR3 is CASSESSGSRYTGELFF. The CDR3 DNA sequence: TGCGCCAGCAGTGAGAGTAGCGGGAGTAGGTACACCGGGGAGCTGTTTTTT.

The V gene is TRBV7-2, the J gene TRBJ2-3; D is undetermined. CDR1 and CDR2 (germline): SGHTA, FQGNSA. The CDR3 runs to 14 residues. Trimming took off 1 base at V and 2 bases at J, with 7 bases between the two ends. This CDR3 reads CASSLGWITDTQYF. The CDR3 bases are TGTGCCAGCAGCTTAGGTTGGATCACAGATACGCAGTATTTT.

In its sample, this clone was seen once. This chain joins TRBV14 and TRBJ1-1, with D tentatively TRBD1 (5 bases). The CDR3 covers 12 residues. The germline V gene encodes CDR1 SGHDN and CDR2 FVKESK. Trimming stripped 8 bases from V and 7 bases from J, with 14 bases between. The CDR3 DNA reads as TGTGCCAGCGGGATGGGGGGTCGTGAAGCTTTCTTT. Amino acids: CASGMGGREAFF.

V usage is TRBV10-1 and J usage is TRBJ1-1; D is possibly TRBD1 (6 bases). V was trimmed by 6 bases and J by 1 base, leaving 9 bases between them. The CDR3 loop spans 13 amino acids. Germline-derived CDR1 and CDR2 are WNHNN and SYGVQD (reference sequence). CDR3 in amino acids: CASSSQGNTEAFF. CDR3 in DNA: TGCGCCAGCAGCTCACAGGGGAACACTGAAGCTTTCTTT.

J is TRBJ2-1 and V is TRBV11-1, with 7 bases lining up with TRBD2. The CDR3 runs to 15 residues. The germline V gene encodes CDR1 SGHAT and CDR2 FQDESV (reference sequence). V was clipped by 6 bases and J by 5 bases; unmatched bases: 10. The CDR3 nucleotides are TGTGCCAGCAGTTTCCCGGGGAGGGACGACAATGAGCAGTTCTTC. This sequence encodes CASSFPGRDDNEQFF.

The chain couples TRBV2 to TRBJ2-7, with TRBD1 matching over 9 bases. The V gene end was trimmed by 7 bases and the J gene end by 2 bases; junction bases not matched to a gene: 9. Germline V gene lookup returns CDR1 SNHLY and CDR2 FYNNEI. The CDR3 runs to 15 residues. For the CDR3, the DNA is TGTGCCAGCAACCTCGGGACAGGGAGTACCTACGAGCAGTACTTC. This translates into CASNLGTGSTYEQYF.

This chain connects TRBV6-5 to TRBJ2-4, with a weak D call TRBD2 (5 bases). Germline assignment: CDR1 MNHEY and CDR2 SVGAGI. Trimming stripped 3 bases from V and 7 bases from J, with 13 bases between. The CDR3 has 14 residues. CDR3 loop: CASSYDASWNIQYF. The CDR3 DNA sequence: TGTGCCAGCAGTTATGATGCTAGCTGGAACATTCAGTACTTC.